The 21 T cell receptor beta chains given below trace back to one sample, sequenced in a study of shared clonotypes between healthy human individuals. Measured with immunoSEQ multiplex PCR; TCRdb has only the in-frame clones, and not every one. The top ten hold about 0.36% of the sample, which has 2 million to 2.5 million clones, 85% to 95% seen once. Sample: naive CD4+ T cells from PBMCs. Subset given: CD45RA+ positively selected. All receptors come from a man aged 18 to 30 in good health. Some clones in this sample may be carry-over from other donors' samples.

The chain carries TRBV7-2 and TRBJ2-2, with 9 bases lining up with TRBD1. V trimming: 5 bases; J trimming: 7 bases; junction bases outside the gene matches: 5. Germline V gene sequence: CDR1 SGHTA, CDR2 FQGNSA. CDR3 length: 14 residues. CDR3 in DNA: TGTGCCAGCAGCCCGGGACAGGGCTTCGGGGAGCTGTTTTTT. Encoded protein: CASSPGQGFGELFF.

The V call is TRBV2, the J call TRBJ2-7; TRBD2 might be the D (5 bases). Germline values: CDR1 SNHLY, CDR2 FYNNEI. Trimming took 6 bases from V and 3 from J, leaving 9 bases between them. CDR3 length equals 12 residues. The CDR3 region is CASRVRDYEQYF. The CDR3 DNA follows: TGTGCCAGCAGGGTTCGGGACTACGAGCAGTACTTC.

V gene TRBV15 combines with J gene TRBJ2-5; 7 nucleotides line up with TRBD1. CDR1 is LNHNV, CDR2 YYDKDF, per germline (reference sequence). The CDR3 runs to 15 residues. Germline trimming cut 4 bases from V and 3 bases from J; bases unmatched to any gene: 8. The CDR3 sequence is CATSTEGQPEETQYF. For the CDR3, the DNA is TGTGCCACCAGCACCGAGGGACAGCCAGAAGAGACCCAGTACTTC.

The chain uses TRBV18 and TRBJ2-7, with 8 bases that match TRBD2. The CDR3 is 16 residues long. Germline V CDR1 and CDR2: KGHSH, LQKENI. V was clipped by 0 bases and J by 6 bases; unmatched bases: 10. CDR3 bases: TGTGCCAGCTCACCACCGACGGGACTAGTCCCCCCCGAGCAGTACTTC. It encodes CASSPPTGLVPPEQYF.

The table lists this clone with a count of one. CDR3 in DNA: TGCGCCAGCAGCGGGGAGGGTTCTGGAAACACCATATATTTT. Its translation is CASSGEGSGNTIYF. This chain uses TRBV5-1 with TRBJ1-3; D unresolved. This CDR3 contains 14 residues. Germline CDR1 and CDR2: SGHRS and YFSETQ. The V gene lost 4 bases and the J gene lost 1 base, with 9 bases spanning the gap.

As concerns this clone: The sample holds other DNA sequences that translate to the same CDR3. V and J are TRBV11-2 and TRBJ2-3; D remains ambiguous. This CDR3 comprises 11 residues. In germline, CDR1 is SGHAT, CDR2 FQNNGV. Trimming took 4 bases from V and 4 from J, leaving 3 bases between them. In nucleotides, the CDR3 is TGTGCCAGCAGCTCCGCAGATACGCAGTATTTT. This codes for CASSSADTQYF.

This clone occurred once. The CDR3 loop reads CASSLAGRTNEQFF. The DNA of the CDR3 is TGTGCCAGCAGTTTAGCCGGGAGGACTAATGAGCAGTTCTTC. J is TRBJ2-1 and V is TRBV27; 7 nucleotides align to TRBD2. Trimming cost V 2 bases and J 7 bases; bases outside gene matches: 5. Germline loops: CDR1 MNHEY, CDR2 SMNVEV (reference sequence). The CDR3 runs 14 residues.

V is TRBV5-1 and J is TRBJ2-7; TRBD2 is a possible D gene (6 bases). The CDR3 contains 13 residues. The germline gives CDR1 SGHRS, CDR2 YFSETQ. Trimming shortened V by 3 bases and J by 4 bases, and 11 bases separated the two germline ends. The CDR3 nucleotides are TGCGCCAGCAGCTCCAGGACTAATTACGAGCAGTACTTC. Protein: CASSSRTNYEQYF.

CDR3 DNA: TGTGCCAGCAGCACCCTCATGAACACTGAAGCTTTCTTT. Translating gives CASSTLMNTEAFF. The chain is built from TRBV9 and TRBJ1-1, with D uncertain. This CDR3 comprises 13 residues. The germline gives CDR1 SGDLS, CDR2 YYNGEE. Trimming pared 4 bases from V and 0 bases from J, leaving 7 bases between.

This rearrangement joins TRBV7-6 to TRBJ2-2; no definite D call. The germline V and J ends were trimmed by 1 base and 5 bases, with 8 bases remaining between them. Germline CDR1 reads SGHVS; CDR2 reads FNYEAQ. The CDR3 totals 14 residues. For the CDR3, the DNA is TGTGCCAGCAGCTTAGGACACGGGACCGGGGAGCTGTTTTTT. As protein: CASSLGHGTGELFF.

This rearrangement joins TRBV4-3 to TRBJ1-1, with D hard to call. The CDR3 is 14 residues long. V lost 1 base and J lost 2, with 8 bases in between. Germline V CDR1 and CDR2: LGHNA, YSLEER. The CDR3 coding sequence is TGCGCCAGCAGCCAAGGGCTAGGCAACACTGAAGCTTTCTTT. This gives the protein CASSQGLGNTEAFF.

The J gene is TRBJ2-3, the V gene TRBV7-9; no clear D. CDR1 and CDR2 (germline): SEHNR, FQNEAQ (reference sequence). The V end was cut by 11 bases, the J end by 2 bases, with 14 bases between. CDR3 length: 13 amino acids. The CDR3 loop is CAAGAGHTDTQYF. The DNA of the CDR3 is TGTGCCGCCGGTGCAGGCCACACAGATACGCAGTATTTT. The full variable domain, with the rest looked up from reference TRBV7-9 and TRBJ2-3, is DTGVSQNPRHKITKRGQNVTFRCDPISEHNRLYWYRQTLGQGPEFLTYFQNEAQLEKSRLLSDRFSAERPKGSFSTLEIQRTEQGDSAMYLCAAGAGHTDTQYFGPGTRLTVL.

The V gene is TRBV2, the J gene TRBJ1-5; tentative D call: TRBD1 (6 bases). The germline V gene has CDR1 SNHLY and CDR2 FYNNEI. The CDR3 extends over 12 amino acids. Trimming cost V 6 bases and J 7 bases, with 10 bases left between them. The CDR3 region has the DNA TGTGCCAGCAGCACAGGGCTCCAGCCCCAGCATTTT. This translates into CASSTGLQPQHF. Together with reference TRBV2 and TRBJ1-5, the CDR3 gives the full variable domain: EPEVTQTPSHQVTQMGQEVILRCVPISNHLYFYWYRQILGQKVEFLVSFYNNEISEKSEIFDDQFSVERPDGSNFTLKIRSTKLEDSAMYFCASSTGLQPQHFGDGTRLSIL.

This clone showed up just once. The chain uses TRBV5-1 and TRBJ2-1, with 14 nucleotides matching TRBD2. The CDR3 is 18 amino acids. Per germline, CDR1 SGHRS and CDR2 YFSETQ. V shed 4 bases, J shed 5 bases, and the junction held 11 bases outside the gene matches. The DNA for the CDR3 is TGCGCCAGCAGCCCGAGACTAGCGGGAGGGTTGGGCAACAATGAGCAGTTCTTC. This encodes CASSPRLAGGLGNNEQFF.

The chain recombines TRBV9 with TRBJ1-1, with D perhaps TRBD1 (5 bases). The V end was cut by 3 bases, the J end by 7 bases, with 16 bases between. Germline values: CDR1 SGDLS, CDR2 YYNGEE. The length of the CDR3 is 14 residues. The CDR3 loop reads CASSAYQGEGEAFF. DNA of the CDR3: TGTGCCAGCAGCGCCTACCAAGGGGAAGGTGAAGCTTTCTTT.

In the case of this clone: Within the sample, other DNA sequences also encode this same CDR3. This chain uses TRBV5-1 with TRBJ1-4; TRBD1 agrees at 7 bases. Germline loops: CDR1 SGHRS, CDR2 YFSETQ. Trimming cost V 1 base and J 5 bases; bases outside gene matches: 2. CDR3 length: 14 residues. The CDR3 sequence: CASSLSRGNEKLFF. CDR3 nucleotide sequence: TGCGCCAGCAGCTTGAGCAGGGGGAATGAAAAACTGTTTTTT.

CDR3 nucleotide sequence: TGTGCCAGCAGCTTAGCCCCGGGGGCCTACGAGCAGTACTTC. It translates to CASSLAPGAYEQYF. The chain recombines TRBV7-6 with TRBJ2-7; tentative D call: TRBD2 (6 bases). This CDR3 region has 14 residues. Germline CDR1 reads SGHVS; CDR2 reads FNYEAQ. Trimming stripped 0 bases from V and 2 bases from J, with 8 bases between.

V and J are TRBV5-1 and TRBJ2-3; a possible D gene is TRBD2 (6 bases). This CDR3 is built from 15 residues. The V gene's germline CDR1 is SGHRS and CDR2 YFSETQ. V dropped 1 base and J dropped 4 bases, with 13 bases sitting between them. DNA for the CDR3: TGCGCCAGCAGCTTGACGGGAGTTGAGGCAGATACGCAGTATTTT. It encodes CASSLTGVEADTQYF.

This clone was observed a single time. This sequence joins TRBV5-1 and TRBJ2-7; a weak D match, TRBD2 (6 bases). The V end was cut by 2 bases, the J end by 0 bases, with 15 bases between. The V gene's germline CDR1 is SGHRS and CDR2 YFSETQ. The CDR3 spans 16 residues. The CDR3 DNA sequence: TGCGCCAGCAGCTTTGGCGCGGGGCCAAGCTCCTACGAGCAGTACTTC. Translating gives CASSFGAGPSSYEQYF.

The rearrangement joins TRBV28 to TRBJ1-1; D ambiguous. Germline V gives CDR1 MDHEN, CDR2 SYDVKM. Trimming stripped 6 bases from V and 10 bases from J, with 9 bases between. The CDR3 runs to 10 residues. The CDR3 region has the DNA TGTGCCAGCAGCCGGCGGGGAGCTTTCTTT. Its protein is CASSRRGAFF.

This chain joins TRBV9 and TRBJ1-2; a weak D match, TRBD1 (6 bases). Between the trimmed V and J ends, which lost 3 bases and 9 bases, there was a span of 18 bases. This CDR3 is built from 14 residues. Germline V gene data show CDR1 as SGDLS and CDR2 as YYNGEE. CDR3 amino acids: CASSGEGGRSSYTF. As DNA, the CDR3 is TGTGCCAGCAGCGGAGAGGGGGGACGTAGTAGCTACACCTTC.